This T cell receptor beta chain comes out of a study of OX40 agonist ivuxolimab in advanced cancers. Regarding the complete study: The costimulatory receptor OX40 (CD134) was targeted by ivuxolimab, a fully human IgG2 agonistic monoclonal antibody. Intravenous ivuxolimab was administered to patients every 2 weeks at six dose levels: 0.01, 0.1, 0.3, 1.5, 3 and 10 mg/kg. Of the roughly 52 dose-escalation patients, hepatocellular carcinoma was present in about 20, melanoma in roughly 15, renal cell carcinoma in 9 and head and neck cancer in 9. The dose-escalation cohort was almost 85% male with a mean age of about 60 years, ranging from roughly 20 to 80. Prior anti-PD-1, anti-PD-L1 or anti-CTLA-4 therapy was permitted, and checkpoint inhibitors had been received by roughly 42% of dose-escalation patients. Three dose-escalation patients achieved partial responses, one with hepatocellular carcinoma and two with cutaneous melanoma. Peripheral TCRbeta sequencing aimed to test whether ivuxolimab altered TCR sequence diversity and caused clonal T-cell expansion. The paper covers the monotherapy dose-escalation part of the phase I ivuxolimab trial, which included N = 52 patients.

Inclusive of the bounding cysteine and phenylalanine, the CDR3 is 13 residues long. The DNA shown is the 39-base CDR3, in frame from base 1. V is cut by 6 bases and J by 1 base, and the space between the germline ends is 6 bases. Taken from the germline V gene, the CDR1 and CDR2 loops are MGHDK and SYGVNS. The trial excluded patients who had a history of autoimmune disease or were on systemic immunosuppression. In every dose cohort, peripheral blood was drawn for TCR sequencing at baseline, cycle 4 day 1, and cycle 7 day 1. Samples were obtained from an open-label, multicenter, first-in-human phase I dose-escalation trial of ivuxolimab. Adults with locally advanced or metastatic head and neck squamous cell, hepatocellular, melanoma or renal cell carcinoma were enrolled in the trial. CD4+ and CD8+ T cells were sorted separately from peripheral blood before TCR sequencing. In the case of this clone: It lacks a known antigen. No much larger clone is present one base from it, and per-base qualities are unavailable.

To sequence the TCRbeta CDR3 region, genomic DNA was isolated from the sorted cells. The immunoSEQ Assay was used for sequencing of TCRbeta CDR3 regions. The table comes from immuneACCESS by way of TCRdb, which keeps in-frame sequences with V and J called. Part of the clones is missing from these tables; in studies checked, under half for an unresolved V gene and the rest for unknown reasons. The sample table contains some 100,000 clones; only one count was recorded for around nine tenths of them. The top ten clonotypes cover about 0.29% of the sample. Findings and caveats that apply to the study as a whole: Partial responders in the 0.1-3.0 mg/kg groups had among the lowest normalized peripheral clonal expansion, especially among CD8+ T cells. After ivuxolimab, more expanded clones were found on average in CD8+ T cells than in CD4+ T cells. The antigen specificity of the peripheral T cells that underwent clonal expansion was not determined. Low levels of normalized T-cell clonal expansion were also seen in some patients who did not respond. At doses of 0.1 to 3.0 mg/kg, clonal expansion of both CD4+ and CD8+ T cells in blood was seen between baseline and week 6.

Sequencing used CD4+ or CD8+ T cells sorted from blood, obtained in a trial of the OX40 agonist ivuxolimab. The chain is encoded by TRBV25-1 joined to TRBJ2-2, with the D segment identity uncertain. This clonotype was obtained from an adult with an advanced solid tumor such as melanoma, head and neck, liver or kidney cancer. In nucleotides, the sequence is TGTGCCAGCAGATGGGGGAACACCGGGGAGCTGTTTTTT. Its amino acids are CASRWGNTGELFF.